This entry lists 23 T cell receptor beta chains sequenced from one sample in a study of shared clonotypes between healthy human individuals. The data were produced by immunoSEQ multiplex PCR, yet TCRdb's version contains in-frame clones alone and is incomplete. The repertoire holds over a million clones, with 70% to 80% as singletons. The specimen sequenced was memory CD4+ T cells from PBMCs. Described subset: CD45RA-negative fraction. The receptors were gathered from a man aged 18 to 30 in good health. Some clones in this sample may be carry-over from other donors' samples.

The rearrangement links TRBV15 to TRBJ2-3; D is uncertain. Germline lookup yields CDR1 LNHNV and CDR2 YYDKDF (reference sequence). V was trimmed by 0 bases and J by 3 bases, leaving 7 bases between them. The CDR3 contains 14 residues. The CDR3 DNA sequence: TGTGCCACCAGCAGAGATAGAACGACAGATACGCAGTATTTT. It specifies CATSRDRTTDTQYF.

The chain couples TRBV13 to TRBJ2-2; no firm D call. This CDR3 comprises 13 residues. Germline assignment: CDR1 PRHDT and CDR2 FYEKMQ (reference sequence). Trimming removed 1 base at V and 3 bases at J, with 3 bases between. The DNA of the CDR3 is TGTGCCAGCAGCTTAGCTTACACCGGGGAGCTGTTTTTT. It yields the protein CASSLAYTGELFF.

The rearrangement joins TRBV6-1 to TRBJ2-7, with D perhaps TRBD2 (6 bases). Trimming cost V 3 bases and J 3 bases, with 18 bases left between them. CDR3 length: 16 amino acids. CDR1 MNHNS and CDR2 SASEGT come from the germline V gene. The CDR3 loop is CASSETVREAGYEQYF. The DNA for the CDR3 is TGTGCCAGCAGTGAGACTGTCCGGGAAGCGGGCTACGAGCAGTACTTC.

This clone has only a few counts. This chain links TRBV29-1 with TRBJ2-3; 10 bases fit TRBD1. The CDR3 totals 18 residues. In germline, CDR1 is SQVTM, CDR2 ANQGSEA. CDR3 residues: CSTAKGTGAEGSTDTQYF. DNA of the CDR3: TGCAGTACGGCCAAGGGGACAGGGGCAGAGGGGAGCACAGATACGCAGTATTTT.

The genes are TRBV28 and TRBJ2-5; TRBD1 might be the D (7 bases). The CDR3 extends over 12 amino acids. V was trimmed by 10 bases and J by 3 bases, leaving 12 bases between them. The germline V gene encodes CDR1 MDHEN and CDR2 SYDVKM. The CDR3 DNA sequence: TGTGCCACAGGGGGGCCCAAAGAGACCCAGTACTTC. Its protein is CATGGPKETQYF.

This clone showed up just a few times. The chain uses TRBV18 and TRBJ2-5, with unresolved D. The length of the CDR3 is 15 residues. Trimming removed 6 bases at V and 5 bases at J, with 19 bases between. Germline CDR1 KGHSH, CDR2 LQKENI. The CDR3 here is CASSYISPPEETQYF. Written as DNA, the CDR3 is TGTGCCAGCTCGTATATAAGTCCCCCGGAGGAGACCCAGTACTTC.

The chain recombines TRBV6-1 with TRBJ1-1, with D perhaps matching TRBD1 (5 bases). V lost 2 bases to trimming and J lost 5 bases, with 15 bases between them. Germline loops: CDR1 MNHNS, CDR2 SASEGT. This CDR3 spans 15 amino acids. CDR3 sequence reads: CASSEYLPGKTEAFF. CDR3 DNA: TGTGCCAGCAGTGAATACCTCCCAGGGAAGACTGAAGCTTTCTTT.

The chain carries TRBV5-4 and TRBJ2-7; D gene uncertain. From germline, CDR1 is SGHNT and CDR2 YYREEE (reference sequence). Trimming took 10 bases from V and 0 from J, leaving 14 bases between them. This CDR3 has 13 amino acids. CDR3 loop: CAGSDADSYEQYF. The CDR3 DNA reads TGTGCCGGAAGCGATGCGGACTCCTACGAGCAGTACTTC.

The CDR3: CASSLWTGLDNEQFF. The CDR3 nucleotides read TGTGCCAGCAGTTTGTGGACAGGGCTCGACAATGAGCAGTTCTTC. V usage is TRBV27 and J usage is TRBJ2-1; 8 nucleotides line up with TRBD1. The germline gives CDR1 MNHEY, CDR2 SMNVEV (reference sequence). This CDR3 region has 15 residues. Trimming cost V 3 bases and J 5 bases; bases outside gene matches: 6.

The V and J genes are TRBV5-1 and TRBJ2-7; 9 nucleotides match TRBD1. The CDR3 is 16 residues long. Germline CDR1 and CDR2: SGHRS and YFSETQ. With 0 bases clipped from V and 3 bases from J, the junction kept 7 bases outside the gene matches. The CDR3 loop is CASSLAAGQGGYEQYF. CDR3 DNA sequence: TGCGCCAGCAGCTTGGCGGCGGGACAGGGAGGCTACGAGCAGTACTTC.

This clone was picked up a small number of times. This chain uses TRBV19 with TRBJ1-5; D is ambiguous. Germline CDR1 LNHDA, CDR2 SQIVND (reference sequence). V lost 2 bases to trimming and J lost 3 bases, with 14 bases between them. CDR3 length: 16 residues. DNA for the CDR3: TGTGCCAGTAGTATAAGGTCGGCCGGTATCAATCAGCCCCAGCATTTT. This sequence encodes CASSIRSAGINQPQHF.

V usage is TRBV30 and J usage is TRBJ1-1, with D unresolved. The V gene lost 1 base and the J gene lost 4 bases, with 16 bases spanning the gap. In germline, CDR1 is GTSNPN, CDR2 SVGIG (reference sequence). The CDR3 consists of 15 residues. The CDR3 nucleotides are TGTGCCTGGAGTGATATTGTAAGGACGGGCACTGAAGCTTTCTTT. Protein product: CAWSDIVRTGTEAFF.

This chain uses TRBV18 with TRBJ1-1; D uncertain. In germline, CDR1 is KGHSH, CDR2 LQKENI. V gave up 0 bases and J gave up 6 bases, with 14 bases separating them. The CDR3 totals 15 residues. In nucleotides, the CDR3 is TGTGCCAGCTCACCACCGAGTTTAGGAGAGCCTGAAGCTTTCTTT. Residues: CASSPPSLGEPEAFF.

V gene TRBV7-2 combines with J gene TRBJ2-2, with TRBD2 matching over 11 bases. The V gene's germline CDR1 is SGHTA and CDR2 FQGNSA. The CDR3 covers 16 residues. The V gene end was trimmed by 5 bases and the J gene end by 7 bases; junction bases not matched to a gene: 9. CDR3: CASSPQLSGRGGELFF. Written as DNA, the CDR3 is TGTGCCAGCAGCCCTCAGCTTAGCGGGAGGGGCGGGGAGCTGTTTTTT.

This clone is classed as medium-sized (0.01 to 0.1%). The rearrangement links TRBV2 to TRBJ2-7, with 7 bases matching TRBD1. CDR3 length: 13 residues. CDR1 and CDR2 (germline): SNHLY, FYNNEI. Trimming cost V 6 bases and J 6 bases; bases outside gene matches: 8. CDR3 DNA: TGTGCCAGCAGCGACGACAGGGCTCGCGAGCAGTACTTC. Its translation: CASSDDRAREQYF. The whole variable domain, filled in from reference TRBV2 and TRBJ2-7, reads EPEVTQTPSHQVTQMGQEVILRCVPISNHLYFYWYRQILGQKVEFLVSFYNNEISEKSEIFDDQFSVERPDGSNFTLKIRSTKLEDSAMYFCASSDDRAREQYFGPGTRLTVT.

The rearrangement joins TRBV6-1 to TRBJ2-2, with D perhaps given as TRBD1 or TRBD2 (5 bases each). Germline V gene data show CDR1 as MNHNS and CDR2 as SASEGT. V lost 7 bases, J lost 0 bases, and 12 bases lay in between. The CDR3 covers 15 residues. CDR3 nucleotides: TGTGCCAGCACCCCCGGGACGGCGAACACCGGGGAGCTGTTTTTT. Protein sequence: CASTPGTANTGELFF.

The chain employs TRBV10-3 and TRBJ2-7, with 11 bases aligning to TRBD2. Germline CDR1 ENHRY, CDR2 SYGVKD. J lost 2 bases, V lost 0 bases, and 9 bases had no gene match. CDR3 length: 18 amino acids. CDR3 in DNA: TGTGCCATCAGTGAGTCGATGGGTATACTAGCGGGGGCCTACGAGCAGTACTTC. It encodes CAISESMGILAGAYEQYF.

This clone has just a few counts. Different DNA sequences within this sample yield the same CDR3. The J gene is TRBJ2-1, the V gene TRBV5-1; 7 nucleotides line up with TRBD2. The junction had 7 bases not matched to a gene; V was cut back by 4 bases and J by 3 bases. The V gene's germline CDR1 is SGHRS and CDR2 YFSETQ. The CDR3 contains 15 residues. CDR3 in amino acids: CASSPSGTDYNEQFF. The DNA of the CDR3 is TGCGCCAGCAGCCCCAGCGGGACGGACTACAATGAGCAGTTCTTC.

Of note for this clone: A read error likely explains this, since a far larger clone differs by one base. This chain uses TRBV30 with TRBJ1-2, with D hard to call. Germline CDR1 reads GTSNPN; CDR2 reads SVGIG (reference sequence). CDR3 length: 11 residues. The CDR3 coding sequence is TGTGCCCGGAGTTCTCCCGCGGACTACACCTTC. It specifies CARSSPADYTF.

This chain links TRBV18 with TRBJ1-1; D gene ambiguous. The ends were cut back, 2 bases at V and 1 base at J, with 11 bases in the middle. Germline-derived CDR1 and CDR2 are KGHSH and LQKENI. The CDR3 is made up of 15 amino acids. The CDR3 DNA follows: TGTGCCAGCTCACCATACAACGGAGAGAACACTGAAGCTTTCTTT. Translation: CASSPYNGENTEAFF.

A word on this clone: Distinct nucleotide sequences in the sample also encode this CDR3. V is TRBV5-1 and J is TRBJ1-1; D perhaps matches TRBD1 (5 bases). Germline V gene data show CDR1 as SGHRS and CDR2 as YFSETQ. V gave up 0 bases and J gave up 1 base, with 10 bases separating them. The CDR3 is 15 residues long. The CDR3 nucleotides read TGCGCCAGCAGCTTGGGAGGGGACGGGAACACTGAAGCTTTCTTT. This sequence encodes CASSLGGDGNTEAFF.

This chain links TRBV4-2 with TRBJ2-7; 15 nucleotides align to TRBD2. Trimming took 3 bases from V and 7 from J; bases not matched to a gene: 10. The CDR3 is 17 amino acids. Germline V lookup: CDR1 LGHNA, CDR2 YNFKEQ. In DNA, the CDR3 is TGTGCCAGCAGCCAGGGGACTAGCGGGAGGCTCAGTTTGGAGCAGTACTTC. It yields the protein CASSQGTSGRLSLEQYF.

The V call is TRBV2, the J call TRBJ1-5; D call uncertain. Germline loops: CDR1 SNHLY, CDR2 FYNNEI. This CDR3 comprises 14 residues. The V gene lost 5 bases and the J gene lost 4 bases, with 12 bases spanning the gap. The CDR3 loop is CASSTVPGNQPQHF. CDR3 coding DNA: TGTGCCAGCAGTACCGTCCCGGGTAATCAGCCCCAGCATTTT. Drawing the rest from reference TRBV2 and TRBJ1-5, the complete variable domain is EPEVTQTPSHQVTQMGQEVILRCVPISNHLYFYWYRQILGQKVEFLVSFYNNEISEKSEIFDDQFSVERPDGSNFTLKIRSTKLEDSAMYFCASSTVPGNQPQHFGDGTRLSIL.